This entry lists 25 T cell receptor beta chains sequenced from one sample in a study of cytomegalovirus exposure and HLA in healthy donors. The PCR employed 60 Vbeta primers together with 13 Jbeta primers. Profiled with immunoSEQ multiplex PCR; TCRdb holds only in-frame clones, not every one. The sample contains about 150,000 clones, about 86% of which appear only once. Source material: PBMCs. The receptors shown here come from a woman aged 18-29 years in good health and CMV-seronegative.

The rearrangement links TRBV9 to TRBJ2-5; D may be TRBD2 (5 bases). Trimming cost V 2 bases and J 2 bases, with 10 bases left between them. The CDR3 has 14 residues. Germline loops: CDR1 SGDLS, CDR2 YYNGEE. DNA for the CDR3: TGTGCCAGCAGCGTTCACGGGGTTCAAGAGACCCAGTACTTC. It encodes CASSVHGVQETQYF.

The gene calls are TRBV9 and TRBJ2-2, with a tentative D call TRBD2 (6 bases). With 0 bases removed from V and 6 bases from J, the gap between germline ends came to 15 bases. Germline V gene sequence: CDR1 SGDLS, CDR2 YYNGEE. The CDR3 runs to 16 residues. CDR3 sequence reads: CASSVESGGVAGELFF. In DNA, the CDR3 is TGTGCCAGCAGCGTAGAAAGCGGAGGGGTAGCCGGGGAGCTGTTTTTT.

In the case of this clone: This sample also contains other DNA sequences that code for the same CDR3. The V gene is TRBV5-1, the J gene TRBJ2-3; the match to TRBD2 covers 11 bases. Trimming took 4 bases from V and 0 from J; bases not matched to a gene: 10. This CDR3 has 18 residues. Germline V lookup: CDR1 SGHRS, CDR2 YFSETQ. CDR3 sequence (DNA): TGCGCCAGCAGCCTAGGAGGGCTAGCGGGGGGCAGCACAGATACGCAGTATTTT. Translation gives CASSLGGLAGGSTDTQYF.

This clone was seen once. This chain joins TRBV18 and TRBJ1-2, with D possibly TRBD1 on 6 matching bases. The CDR3 is 17 residues long. The V and J ends lost 4 bases and 8 bases respectively, with 26 bases between them. CDR1 KGHSH and CDR2 LQKENI come from the germline V gene. The CDR3 DNA is TGTGCCAGCTCACTACAAAGGACAGCTGGGGGCTATTGGGGCTACACCTTC. The encoded protein is CASSLQRTAGGYWGYTF. Combining the CDR3 with reference TRBV18 and TRBJ1-2 gives the whole variable domain NAGVMQNPRHLVRRRGQEARLRCSPMKGHSHVYWYRQLPEEGLKFMVYLQKENIIDESGMPKERFSAEFPKEGPSILRIQQVVRGDSAAYFCASSLQRTAGGYWGYTFGSGTRLTVV.

Note on this clone: The junction departs from the called germline gene at one end, perhaps through a read error. The CDR3 DNA is TGTTCCAGCAGCCCCGGCCGAGGAGAGGAGCAGTTCTTC. As protein: CSSSPGRGEEQFF. V is TRBV7-9 and J is TRBJ2-1; D is undetermined. The CDR3 has 13 residues. Germline V gene lookup returns CDR1 SEHNR and CDR2 FQNEAQ (reference sequence).

The gene calls are TRBV2 and TRBJ1-2, with D possibly TRBD1 on 5 matching bases. The CDR3 contains 15 residues. Germline loops: CDR1 SNHLY, CDR2 FYNNEI. V gave up 5 bases and J gave up 0 bases, with 13 bases separating them. CDR3 nucleotide sequence: TGTGCCAGCAGTAAGTCTGGGGCCACTAACTATGGCTACACCTTC. This gives the protein CASSKSGATNYGYTF.

The genes are TRBV6-5 and TRBJ1-1; unclear D gene. The germline gives CDR1 MNHEY, CDR2 SVGAGI. The CDR3 is made up of 13 amino acids. Trimming removed 2 bases from V and 3 bases from J, with 7 bases in between. Written as DNA, the CDR3 is TGTGCCAGCAGTTACCCGAGGGACACTGAAGCTTTCTTT. Its protein product is CASSYPRDTEAFF.

V and J are TRBV7-9 and TRBJ2-1; a possible D gene is TRBD2 (6 bases). Trimming removed 8 bases from V and 5 bases from J, with 22 bases in between. Looked up from germline, CDR1 is SEHNR and CDR2 is FQNEAQ (reference sequence). CDR3 length: 16 amino acids. Written as DNA, the CDR3 is TGTGCCAGCTGTAAACCGAGCGGGTACAGTAACAATGAGCAGTTCTTC. Translated: CASCKPSGYSNNEQFF.

The chain combines TRBV19 with TRBJ2-7; 7 positions agree with TRBD2. Germline V gives CDR1 LNHDA, CDR2 SQIVND (reference sequence). CDR3 length: 15 residues. Trimming removed 2 bases from V and 5 bases from J; junction bases left unmatched: 9. CDR3 DNA sequence: TGTGCCAGTAGTATACGGGGAGGGAGACTCGACGAGCAGTACTTC. The encoded protein is CASSIRGGRLDEQYF.

This chain uses TRBV7-9 with TRBJ2-7; D is uncertain. The CDR3 is 12 residues long. Germline-derived CDR1 and CDR2 are SEHNR and FQNEAQ (reference sequence). V was pared by 1 base and J by 4 bases, with 5 bases between. CDR3: CASSLGRYEQYF. CDR3 DNA: TGTGCCAGCAGCTTAGGTCGGTACGAGCAGTACTTC. The full variable domain, with the rest looked up from reference TRBV7-9 and TRBJ2-7, is DTGVSQNPRHKITKRGQNVTFRCDPISEHNRLYWYRQTLGQGPEFLTYFQNEAQLEKSRLLSDRFSAERPKGSFSTLEIQRTEQGDSAMYLCASSLGRYEQYFGPGTRLTVT.

The genes are TRBV27 and TRBJ2-1, with 7 nucleotides matching TRBD2. This CDR3 spans 14 amino acids. Germline CDR1 and CDR2: MNHEY and SMNVEV (reference sequence). J gave up 5 bases and V 3 bases, and 4 bases lay outside the gene matches. CDR3 residues: CASSFWGGHNEQFF. CDR3 in DNA: TGTGCCAGCAGTTTTTGGGGGGGTCACAATGAGCAGTTCTTC.

The chain employs TRBV28 and TRBJ2-3; 7 bases fit TRBD2. Germline-derived CDR1 and CDR2 are MDHEN and SYDVKM. CDR3 length: 15 amino acids. J gave up 4 bases and V 4 bases, and 8 bases lay outside the gene matches. DNA for the CDR3: TGTGCCAGCAGTTCCCCTAGCGGTTTGTCAGATACGCAGTATTTT. It translates to CASSSPSGLSDTQYF.

The rearrangement links TRBV19 to TRBJ2-3; D perhaps matches TRBD1 (6 bases). Trimming removed 5 bases at V and 10 bases at J, with 19 bases between. This CDR3 has 14 residues. Germline V gene sequence: CDR1 LNHDA, CDR2 SQIVND (reference sequence). The CDR3 DNA follows: TGTGCCAGTAGTCCAGGGGCGCTGGGCCATCCGCAGTATTTT. Translating it yields CASSPGALGHPQYF.

This clone has just a few counts. This chain uses TRBV6-5 with TRBJ2-1; the D gene is possibly TRBD2 (6 bases). From germline, CDR1 is MNHEY and CDR2 SVGAGI. The CDR3 consists of 15 residues. V shed 6 bases and J shed 7 bases, with 19 bases lying between them. In DNA form, the CDR3 reads TGTGCCAGCAGCCTCTCGACAGAACGGGGGAATGAGCAGTTCTTC. Its protein product is CASSLSTERGNEQFF.

The chain is built from TRBV29-1 and TRBJ2-1; 10 bases are shared with TRBD2. Trimming removed 0 bases from V and 6 bases from J; junction bases left unmatched: 5. Germline V gives CDR1 SQVTM, CDR2 ANQGSEA. This CDR3 spans 15 amino acids. The CDR3, as DNA: TGCAGCGTTGAAGATCCCGGGACTAGCGTCAATGAGCAGTTCTTC. This gives the protein CSVEDPGTSVNEQFF.

The chain combines TRBV6-1 with TRBJ2-2; D might be TRBD1 (6 bases). This CDR3 spans 15 amino acids. The germline gives CDR1 MNHNS, CDR2 SASEGT. The V and J ends lost 8 bases and 5 bases respectively, with 18 bases between them. The CDR3 DNA reads as TGTGCCAGCGAGATGGGGGACACATCTACCGGGGAGCTGTTTTTT. Protein: CASEMGDTSTGELFF.

The chain couples TRBV10-3 to TRBJ2-2; D call uncertain. The V and J ends lost 7 bases and 1 base respectively, with 7 bases between them. Germline V gene lookup returns CDR1 ENHRY and CDR2 SYGVKD. The CDR3 consists of 13 residues. The CDR3 spells CAIMAQNTGELFF. DNA of the CDR3: TGTGCCATCATGGCTCAGAACACCGGGGAGCTGTTTTTT.

The chain recombines TRBV25-1 with TRBJ2-6; possible D gene TRBD2, 5 bases. CDR3 size: 12 residues. Germline loops: CDR1 MGHDK, CDR2 SYGVNS. V was cut by 5 bases and J by 7 bases, with 6 bases left in between. The chain's CDR3 is CASSSGANVLTF. Written as DNA, the CDR3 is TGTGCCAGCAGTTCGGGAGCCAACGTCCTGACTTTC.

The chain joins TRBV5-4 to TRBJ1-5, with TRBD1 matching 8 bases. After removal of 5 bases from V and 4 bases from J, the junction contained 5 bases not matched to a gene. CDR3 length equals 14 residues. The V gene's germline CDR1 is SGHNT and CDR2 YYREEE (reference sequence). CDR3 sequence reads: CASSLDRGNQPQHF. The CDR3 DNA reads as TGTGCCAGCAGTCTAGACAGGGGAAATCAGCCCCAGCATTTT. The whole variable domain, filled in from reference TRBV5-4 and TRBJ1-5, reads ETGVTQSPTHLIKTRGQQVTLRCSSQSGHNTVSWYQQALGQGPQFIFQYYREEENGRGNFPPRFSGLQFPNYSSELNVNALELDDSALYLCASSLDRGNQPQHFGDGTRLSIL.

J is TRBJ2-7 and V is TRBV2; D not resolved. V dropped 0 bases and J dropped 2 bases, with 5 bases sitting between them. The germline CDR1 and CDR2 sequences are SNHLY and FYNNEI. The CDR3 spans 13 residues. The DNA for the CDR3 is TGTGCCAGCAGTGAAGCTGGGCCCTACGAGCAGTACTTC. As protein: CASSEAGPYEQYF.

This chain links TRBV30 with TRBJ2-4, with D hard to call. Trimming shortened V by 1 base and J by 0 bases, and 13 bases separated the two germline ends. In germline, CDR1 is GTSNPN, CDR2 SVGIG (reference sequence). CDR3 size: 16 residues. CDR3 region: CAWSGPVLLAKNIQYF. CDR3 nucleotides: TGTGCCTGGAGTGGGCCCGTCTTGCTAGCCAAAAACATTCAGTACTTC. Supplemented by reference TRBV30 and TRBJ2-4, the full variable domain reads SQTIHQWPATLVQPVGSPLSLECTVEGTSNPNLYWYRQAAGRGLQLLFYSVGIGQISSEVPQNLSASRPQDRQFILSSKKLLLSDSGFYLCAWSGPVLLAKNIQYFGAGTRLSVL.

The rearrangement uses TRBV28 and TRBJ2-3; D is undetermined. The CDR3 runs to 13 residues. V was trimmed by 4 bases and J by 2 bases, leaving 7 bases between them. Germline CDR1 and CDR2: MDHEN and SYDVKM. This CDR3 is CASSSKFTDTQYF. The CDR3 DNA is TGTGCCAGCAGTTCTAAATTCACAGATACGCAGTATTTT.

The CDR3 DNA sequence: TGTGCCAGCAGCCCCAGGGGCCCCCAAGAGACCCAGTACTTC. Residues: CASSPRGPQETQYF. The rearrangement uses TRBV6-6 and TRBJ2-5, with D perhaps matching TRBD1 (6 bases). V was pared by 6 bases and J by 1 base, with 12 bases between. The CDR3 runs to 14 residues. Germline V gene sequence: CDR1 MNHNY, CDR2 SVGAGI (reference sequence).

This rearrangement joins TRBV6-4 to TRBJ1-2; D is uncertain. This CDR3 has 17 residues. V gave up 0 bases and J gave up 4 bases, with 18 bases separating them. The V gene's germline CDR1 is MRHNA and CDR2 SNTAGT. CDR3 sequence: CASSDSGLQRPFYGYTF. CDR3 DNA sequence: TGTGCCAGCAGTGACTCGGGTTTGCAGCGCCCCTTCTATGGCTACACCTTC.

As for this clone: The junction departs from the called germline gene at one end, perhaps through a read error. The chain uses TRBV5-4 and TRBJ2-1, with TRBD2 matching 10 bases. The CDR3 length is 12 residues. Germline CDR1 SGHNT, CDR2 YYREEE (reference sequence). This CDR3 is CASSAPLAGVLF. In DNA, the CDR3 is TGTGCCAGCAGCGCTCCTCTAGCGGGAGTTCTCTTC.